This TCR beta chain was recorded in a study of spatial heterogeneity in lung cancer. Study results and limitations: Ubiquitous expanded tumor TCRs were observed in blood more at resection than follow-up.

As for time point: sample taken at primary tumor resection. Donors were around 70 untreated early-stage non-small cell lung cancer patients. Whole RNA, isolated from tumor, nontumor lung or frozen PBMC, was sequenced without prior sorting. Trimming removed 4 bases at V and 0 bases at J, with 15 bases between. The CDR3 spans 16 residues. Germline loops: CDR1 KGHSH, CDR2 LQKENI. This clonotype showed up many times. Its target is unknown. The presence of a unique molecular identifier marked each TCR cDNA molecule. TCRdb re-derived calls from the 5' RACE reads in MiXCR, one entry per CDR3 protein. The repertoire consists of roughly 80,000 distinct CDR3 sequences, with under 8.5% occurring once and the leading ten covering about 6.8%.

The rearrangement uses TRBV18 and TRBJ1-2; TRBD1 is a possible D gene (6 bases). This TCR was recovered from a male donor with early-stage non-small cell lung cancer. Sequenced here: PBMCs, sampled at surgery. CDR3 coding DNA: TGTGCCAGCTCACGGTCCCTGGACAGTTCTAACTATGGCTACACCTTC. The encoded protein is CASSRSLDSSNYGYTF.